Sequencing of this TCR beta chain was carried out in a study of T cells in Graves' hyperthyroidism and ophthalmopathy. Study-wide findings and caveats: Researchers found most expanded thyroid clonotypes above 0.001 in blood as well.

CDR1 KGHDR and CDR2 SFDVKD come from the germline V gene. V was clipped by 1 base and J by 0 bases, with 3 bases between them. The CDR3 has 13 residues. In this sample, this clonotype turned up a few times. Antigen unknown. Amplification of TCR beta CDR3 regions was performed using RNA transcripts as template. First-round RT-PCR targeting the TCR CDR3 was performed with the HTBI primer set. TCRdb re-called the multiplex PCR reads with MiXCR, one entry per CDR3 protein. The table includes about 160,000 distinct CDR3 sequences, roughly 9.4% detected once. Sequenced sample: blood. This receptor was taken from a woman younger than 35 with Graves' hyperthyroidism that later progressed to Graves' ophthalmopathy. The chain combines TRBV24-1 with TRBJ2-7; no reliable D call. The CDR3 sequence: CATSDFNSYEQYF. Here the CDR3 DNA reads TGTGCCACCAGTGATTTCAACTCCTACGAGCAGTACTTC.